A selection of T cell receptor beta chains follows, all from one sample in a study of T cell repertoires in cytomegalovirus infection. Each CDR3 protein is one row after TCRdb ran MiXCR on the reads. The sample has approximately 490,000 distinct CDR3 sequences, 11% seen once. Source material: PBMCs. These receptors all come from a human donor in good health (CMV status not recorded). Some clones in this sample may be carry-over from other donors' samples. CDR3s include the opening cysteine and the closing phenylalanine or tryptophan. The order of the fields is J gene, V gene, CDR3 protein.

j_gene: TRBJ2-7
v_gene: TRBV5-1
CDR3aa: CASANSGSPYEQYF

j_gene: TRBJ2-1
v_gene: TRBV7-8
CDR3aa: CASSLARALNEQFF

j_gene: TRBJ1-2
v_gene: TRBV28
CDR3aa: CATHGGIGTGESGYTF

j_gene: TRBJ2-1
v_gene: TRBV30
CDR3aa: CAWSVGLGLAGGQQFF

j_gene: TRBJ1-1
v_gene: TRBV6-2/TRBV6-3
CDR3aa: CASSQEITEAFF

j_gene: TRBJ1-4
v_gene: TRBV7-6
CDR3aa: CASSTGGIGEKLFF

j_gene: TRBJ2-5
v_gene: TRBV10-3
CDR3aa: CAISESGAAPQETQYF

j_gene: TRBJ1-1
v_gene: TRBV6-5
CDR3aa: CATVHAGGTEAFF

j_gene: TRBJ2-2
v_gene: TRBV28
CDR3aa: CASSLPWGQGNTGELFF

j_gene: TRBJ2-3
v_gene: TRBV29-1
CDR3aa: CSVEQGTDTQYF

j_gene: TRBJ2-4
v_gene: TRBV2
CDR3aa: CASSEVEGTGNIQYF

j_gene: TRBJ2-7
v_gene: TRBV4-2
CDR3aa: CASSQTDSGRGSSYEQYF

j_gene: TRBJ2-5
v_gene: TRBV28
CDR3aa: CASRGGGLQETQYF

j_gene: TRBJ2-3
v_gene: TRBV25-1
CDR3aa: CASSSHGGKTDTQYF

j_gene: TRBJ1-1
v_gene: TRBV19
CDR3aa: CASSGPLNTEAFF

j_gene: TRBJ2-5
v_gene: TRBV7-9
CDR3aa: CASRNRDLQETQYF

j_gene: TRBJ2-1
v_gene: TRBV5-1
CDR3aa: CASSPRGLSNEQFF

j_gene: TRBJ1-5
v_gene: TRBV20-1
CDR3aa: CSARSSEGHQPQHF

j_gene: TRBJ1-5
v_gene: TRBV11-2
CDR3aa: CASSLGTGVSPQHF

j_gene: TRBJ2-5
v_gene: TRBV11-2
CDR3aa: CASLKQETQYF

j_gene: TRBJ2-1
v_gene: TRBV19
CDR3aa: CASSQSTSEPYNEQFF

j_gene: TRBJ1-2
v_gene: TRBV25-1
CDR3aa: CASSAPGTVRSYTF

j_gene: TRBJ2-3
v_gene: TRBV20-1
CDR3aa: CSPASRQDTQYF

j_gene: TRBJ2-1
v_gene: TRBV25-1
CDR3aa: CASSERGGRVNNEQFF

j_gene: TRBJ1-2
v_gene: TRBV10-3
CDR3aa: CAISNAGTYGYTF

j_gene: TRBJ2-5
v_gene: TRBV28
CDR3aa: CASSFGTVGTQYF

j_gene: TRBJ1-2
v_gene: TRBV18
CDR3aa: CASSPSDLYGYTF

j_gene: TRBJ2-2
v_gene: TRBV27
CDR3aa: CASSLRGEVTGELFF

j_gene: TRBJ2-7
v_gene: TRBV10-3
CDR3aa: CATQQGSGIGEQYF

j_gene: TRBJ1-3
v_gene: TRBV2
CDR3aa: CASFDGTGAGNTIYF

j_gene: TRBJ2-7
v_gene: TRBV14
CDR3aa: CASSPAGGGQGIYEQYF

j_gene: TRBJ1-1
v_gene: TRBV6-5
CDR3aa: CASSSSTGGGTEAFF

j_gene: TRBJ2-1
v_gene: TRBV7-2
CDR3aa: CASSLNRVYNEQFF

j_gene: TRBJ2-2
v_gene: TRBV13
CDR3aa: CASTRRQGIGPGELFF

j_gene: TRBJ2-3
v_gene: TRBV28
CDR3aa: CASSSRPPQGTDTQYF

j_gene: TRBJ1-1
v_gene: TRBV2
CDR3aa: CASSELTVTTEAFF

j_gene: TRBJ2-2
v_gene: TRBV12-3/TRBV12-4
CDR3aa: CASSSGWGTGELFF